The 8 T cell receptor beta chains in this list originate from one sample, sequenced in a study of CD8 T cells in Susac syndrome. RNA in amounts of about 0.5 to 1 ug was reverse transcribed with random hexamers. TCRdb redid the calling of the immunoSEQ multiplex PCR reads with MiXCR, one entry per CDR3 protein. The sample consists of some 190,000 distinct CDR3 sequences, roughly 95% of them appearing once. Source material: CD4+ T cells from PBMCs. The receptors stem from a human donor with multiple sclerosis.

The chain links TRBV6-4 to TRBJ1-5; TRBD1 might be the D (6 bases). CDR3 length equals 14 residues. Per germline, CDR1 MRHNA and CDR2 SNTAGT. Trimming cost V 6 bases and J 6 bases, with 15 bases left between them. The CDR3 coding sequence is TGTGCCAGCAGCCCCGACAGGAAGCTTCAGCCCCAGCATTTT. The encoded protein is CASSPDRKLQPQHF.

This rearrangement joins TRBV20-1 to TRBJ2-7, with D maybe TRBD1 (5 bases). The V gene lost 6 bases and the J gene lost 0 bases, with 12 bases spanning the gap. This CDR3 has 13 amino acids. The germline gives CDR1 DFQATT, CDR2 SNEGSKA (reference sequence). The DNA of the CDR3 is TGCAGTGCGAAAAGGGGTAACTCCTACGAGCAGTACTTC. Translated, it gives CSAKRGNSYEQYF.

The V and J genes are TRBV4-2 and TRBJ2-3, with D unresolved. Trimming removed 1 base from V and 2 bases from J, with 7 bases in between. The length of the CDR3 is 14 residues. Germline V gene sequence: CDR1 LGHNA, CDR2 YNFKEQ. This CDR3 reads CASSQGSDTDTQYF. The CDR3 DNA sequence: TGTGCCAGCAGCCAAGGTAGTGACACAGATACGCAGTATTTT.

This chain joins TRBV6-2 or TRBV6-3 and TRBJ2-1; D remains ambiguous. The V end was cut by 7 bases, the J end by 3 bases, with 13 bases between. Germline CDR1 MNHEY, CDR2 SVGEGT. The CDR3 extends over 14 amino acids. The CDR3 region has the DNA TGTGCCAGCAACCCCTCGACCGGCTACAATGAGCAGTTCTTC. It is translated as CASNPSTGYNEQFF.

CDR3 amino acids: CASTEQGARETQYF. CDR3 bases: TGTGCCAGCACCGAACAGGGGGCGAGGGAGACCCAGTACTTC. The chain uses TRBV12-3 or TRBV12-4 and TRBJ2-5, with 9 bases fitting TRBD1. V trimming: 7 bases; J trimming: 5 bases; junction bases outside the gene matches: 8. The CDR3 runs 14 residues.

The V and J genes are TRBV20-1 and TRBJ2-5; D is unclear. CDR3 length: 11 residues. Germline V gives CDR1 DFQATT, CDR2 SNEGSKA (reference sequence). Between the trimmed V and J ends, which lost 6 bases and 2 bases, there was a span of 7 bases. The CDR3 here is CSARRQETQYF. CDR3 bases: TGCAGTGCACGACGGCAAGAGACCCAGTACTTC.

This clonotype has a single count. The chain combines TRBV28 with TRBJ2-3; D is undetermined. Germline loops: CDR1 MDHEN, CDR2 SYDVKM. There are 13 residues in the CDR3. The ends were cut back, 8 bases at V and 3 bases at J, with 12 bases in the middle. DNA of the CDR3: TGTGCCAGCGGAGCTGGGGTAACAGATACGCAGTATTTT. It translates to CASGAGVTDTQYF.

V is TRBV5-4 and J is TRBJ1-5; D unresolved. CDR1 is SGHNT and CDR2 is YYREEE in the germline V gene (reference sequence). The ends were cut back, 0 bases at V and 6 bases at J, with 7 bases in the middle. The CDR3 loop spans 13 amino acids. CDR3 coding DNA: TGTGCCAGCAGCTTGGGTTGGGGTCAGCCCCAGCATTTT. This codes for CASSLGWGQPQHF. The full variable domain, with the rest looked up from reference TRBV5-4 and TRBJ1-5, is ETGVTQSPTHLIKTRGQQVTLRCSSQSGHNTVSWYQQALGQGPQFIFQYYREEENGRGNFPPRFSGLQFPNYSSELNVNALELDDSALYLCASSLGWGQPQHFGDGTRLSIL.